The rows below give T cell receptor beta chains drawn from one sample of a study of cytomegalovirus exposure and HLA in healthy donors. Repertoires were generated with immunoSEQ multiplex PCR, while TCRdb's copy carries only in-frame clones and drops some. The sample lists 160,000 or so clones, 70% to 75% seen once, with roughly 4.5% in the top ten. Input material: PBMCs. The receptor set was obtained from a young man in good health and CMV-seropositive. The CDR3 runs from the conserved cysteine through the conserved F or W. D genes are given only for firm matches. Clone size is stated in some rows and not others, as once, few, many or a class when expanded.

V gene	J gene	D gene	clone size	CDR3 protein	CDR3 DNA
TRBV25-1	TRBJ1-2	TRBD1	.	CASSGWDSSEGYTF	TGTGCCAGCAGTGGTTGGGACAGCTCTGAGGGCTACACCTTC
TRBV18	TRBJ1-3	.	few	CASSPPPGTGNTIYF	TGTGCCAGCTCACCACCCCCGGGGACTGGAAACACCATATATTTT
TRBV30	TRBJ1-5	.	.	CAWTSKQGQDQPQHF	TGTGCCTGGACCTCCAAACAGGGCCAGGATCAGCCCCAGCATTTT
TRBV30	TRBJ1-1	.	.	CAWRASNTEAFF	TGTGCCTGGAGAGCATCGAACACTGAAGCTTTCTTT
TRBV7-2	TRBJ2-3	TRBD2	.	CASGFLAGGPSTDTQYF	TGTGCCAGCGGATTTCTAGCGGGGGGGCCTAGCACAGATACGCAGTATTTT
TRBV2	TRBJ1-1	.	few	CASSDRRNTEAFF	TGTGCCAGCAGTGACAGAAGGAACACTGAAGCTTTCTTT
TRBV2	TRBJ1-6	.	.	CASSQNNSPLHF	TGTGCCAGCAGTCAAAATAATTCACCCCTCCACTTT
TRBV19	TRBJ2-3	TRBD2	.	CASSAFQAGGTDTQYF	TGTGCCAGTAGTGCGTTTCAAGCGGGGGGCACAGATACGCAGTATTTT
TRBV7-2	TRBJ1-5	.	.	CASSLVTQGGNQPQHF	TGTGCCAGCAGCTTAGTAACTCAGGGAGGGAATCAGCCCCAGCATTTT
TRBV6-4	TRBJ1-2	.	few	CASSDGGWGGYTF	TGTGCCAGCAGTGACGGCGGGTGGGGTGGCTACACCTTC
TRBV18	TRBJ1-4	.	.	CASSPPGGTNEKLFF	TGTGCCAGCTCACCACCGGGGGGAACTAATGAAAAACTGTTTTTT
TRBV30	TRBJ1-5	.	.	CAWSVTTGNQPQHF	TGTGCCTGGAGTGTAACGACAGGCAATCAGCCCCAGCATTTT
TRBV7-9	TRBJ1-1	TRBD1	.	CASSIGTAEAFF	TGTGCCAGCAGCATTGGGACAGCTGAAGCTTTCTTT
TRBV29-1	TRBJ2-1	.	.	CSVNPGGHYNEQFF	TGCAGCGTTAACCCTGGCGGCCACTACAATGAGCAGTTCTTC
TRBV11-2	TRBJ1-1	.	.	CASSLGGGTTEAFF	TGTGCCAGCAGCTTAGGGGGGGGCACGACTGAAGCTTTCTTT
TRBV18	TRBJ1-1	.	.	CASSPSTDTEAFF	TGTGCCAGCTCACCATCCACGGACACTGAAGCTTTCTTT
TRBV5-1	TRBJ1-2	TRBD1	.	CASSPYMTGGYGYTF	TGCGCCAGCAGCCCCTACATGACAGGGGGCTATGGCTACACCTTC
TRBV5-1	TRBJ2-2	TRBD1	.	CASSLEQGNTGELFF	TGCGCCAGCAGCTTGGAACAGGGGAATACCGGGGAGCTGTTTTTT
TRBV28	TRBJ1-1	.	.	CASRDSQLMNTEAFF	TGTGCCAGCAGGGACAGTCAGCTTATGAACACTGAAGCTTTCTTT
TRBV2	TRBJ1-1	.	.	CASSGSGVNTEAFF	TGTGCCAGCAGTGGGTCCGGGGTGAACACTGAAGCTTTCTTT
TRBV19	TRBJ1-5	.	.	CASSGFDRTGHQPQHF	TGTGCCAGTAGTGGCTTCGACAGGACCGGCCATCAGCCCCAGCATTTT
TRBV30	TRBJ1-6	TRBD1	.	CAWTNGQGGSPLHF	TGTGCCTGGACAAACGGACAGGGAGGCTCACCCCTCCACTTT
TRBV30	TRBJ1-1	.	.	CAWSGGGGNTEAFF	TGTGCCTGGAGCGGCGGGGGAGGGAACACTGAAGCTTTCTTT
TRBV7-9	TRBJ2-2	.	.	CASSYLDSSNTGELFF	TGTGCCAGCAGCTACCTGGACAGCTCGAACACCGGGGAGCTGTTTTTT
TRBV30	TRBJ2-5	TRBD1	.	CAWSRTGEETQYF	TGTGCCTGGAGTCGGACAGGAGAAGAGACCCAGTACTTC
TRBV14	TRBJ2-1	.	few	CASSPRASFGHEQFF	TGTGCCAGCAGCCCCCGAGCTAGCTTCGGCCATGAGCAGTTCTTC
TRBV30	TRBJ2-5	TRBD2	.	CAWSVLRREQETQYF	TGTGCCTGGAGTGTACTCCGGCGGGAGCAAGAGACCCAGTACTTC
TRBV29-1	TRBJ1-2	.	few	CSVEFRGYTF	TGCAGCGTTGAATTCCGTGGCTACACCTTC
TRBV19	TRBJ1-1	.	.	CASSNNVDTEAFF	TGTGCCAGTAGTAACAACGTCGACACTGAAGCTTTCTTT
TRBV5-1	TRBJ1-2	.	.	CASSLFVPEGYGYTF	TGCGCCAGCAGCTTGTTCGTCCCGGAGGGCTATGGCTACACCTTC
TRBV7-9	TRBJ2-3	.	once	CASSLASWAPLGTQYF	TGTGCCAGCAGCTTAGCCTCCTGGGCCCCCCTTGGTACGCAGTATTTT
TRBV25-1	TRBJ2-5	.	.	CASSEYRGNQETQYF	TGTGCCAGCAGTGAATATAGGGGAAATCAAGAGACCCAGTACTTC
TRBV5-1	TRBJ2-2	.	.	CASSLASGGTGELFF	TGCGCCAGCAGCTTGGCTTCTGGAGGGACCGGGGAGCTGTTTTTT
TRBV2	TRBJ1-1	.	.	CASRKETAMNTEAFF	TGTGCCAGCAGAAAAGAGACAGCCATGAACACTGAAGCTTTCTTT
TRBV15	TRBJ1-4	TRBD1	.	CATSSRAGQGNEKLFF	TGTGCCACCAGCAGCCGCGCTGGACAGGGGAATGAAAAACTGTTTTTT
TRBV11-3	TRBJ2-5	TRBD2	.	CASSLSFSGSGYETQYF	TGTGCCAGCAGCTTATCCTTCAGCGGGAGTGGATATGAGACCCAGTACTTC
TRBV28	TRBJ1-1	.	.	CASSLIRVNTEAFF	TGTGCCAGCAGTTTGATCAGGGTAAACACTGAAGCTTTCTTT
TRBV6-6	TRBJ1-2	.	.	CAIGNYGYTF	TGTGCCATCGGGAACTATGGCTACACCTTC
TRBV28	TRBJ1-4	TRBD1	.	CASSLGTGGEKLFF	TGTGCCAGCAGTCTCGGGACAGGCGGTGAAAAACTGTTTTTT
TRBV25-1	TRBJ1-2	.	.	CASSESVHPGEGTYGYTF	TGTGCCAGCAGTGAATCCGTCCACCCCGGGGAGGGAACCTATGGCTACACCTTC
TRBV7-2	TRBJ1-2	.	.	CASSSAGGDYGYTF	TGTGCCAGCAGCTCCGCGGGGGGGGACTATGGCTACACCTTC
TRBV2	TRBJ1-5	.	.	CASSTSGSYSQPQHF	.
TRBV7-9	TRBJ2-3	.	.	CASSPQGVPDTQYF	TGTGCCAGCAGCCCACAGGGAGTCCCAGATACGCAGTATTTT